What follows describes a single T cell receptor (beta chain). From germline, CDR1 is MNHNY and CDR2 SVGAGI (reference sequence). The ends lost 2 bases at V and 1 base at J; junction bases unmatched: 6. The CDR3 extends over 16 amino acids. This entry is derived from a study of blood T cell repertoires in COVID-19. Study details: Both acute and convalescent COVID-19 samples were obtained from the United States, Italy and Spain.

TCRdb's table, derived via immunoSEQ multiplex PCR, lists solely in-frame clones and lacks some. The sample records around 150,000 clones, approximately 86% being singletons. The source is a woman in her fifties or sixties with active or convalescent COVID-19. V usage is TRBV6-6 and J usage is TRBJ2-7; 9 bases agree with TRBD1. Sequenced: peripheral blood. CDR3 DNA: TGTGCCAGCAGTTACACCCCCGGGACAGGGTCCTACGAGCAGTACTTC. Its translation is CASSYTPGTGSYEQYF.